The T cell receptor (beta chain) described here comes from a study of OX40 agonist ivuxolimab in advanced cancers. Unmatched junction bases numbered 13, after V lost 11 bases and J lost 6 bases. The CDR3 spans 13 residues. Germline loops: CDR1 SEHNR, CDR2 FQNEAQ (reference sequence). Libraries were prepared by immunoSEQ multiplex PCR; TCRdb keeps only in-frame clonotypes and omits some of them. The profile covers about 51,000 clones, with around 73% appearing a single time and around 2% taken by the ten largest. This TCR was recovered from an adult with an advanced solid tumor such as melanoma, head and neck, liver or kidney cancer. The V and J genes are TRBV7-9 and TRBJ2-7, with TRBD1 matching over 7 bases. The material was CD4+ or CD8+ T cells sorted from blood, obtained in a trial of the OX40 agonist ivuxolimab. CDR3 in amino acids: CASSRGGAGEQYF. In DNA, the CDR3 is TGTGCCTCAAGTAGAGGGGGCGCGGGCGAGCAGTACTTC.